This entry concerns a single TCR beta chain. This record comes from a study of blood T cell repertoires in COVID-19. Study background: The origin of the acute and convalescent COVID-19 samples was the United States, Italy and Spain.

Original processing notes: How many nucleated cells were present was estimated from reference gene primer amplification. Only in-frame clones appear in the TCRdb table, and some are missing; sequencing was by immunoSEQ multiplex PCR. D and trimming were read from the DNA, whereas the V and J calls and clone size are those reported in that table. The sample has some 200,000 clones, approximately 86% seen once; the top ten hold less than 3.5%. The sequenced sample was peripheral blood. The sequence was obtained from a man aged 35 to 55 with active or convalescent COVID-19.

CDR3 in amino acids: CASSQMSGPQHF. CDR3 in DNA: TGTGCCAGCAGCCAAATGAGTGGGCCCCAGCATTTT. V and J are TRBV3-1 (or the pseudogene TRBV3-2) and TRBJ1-5, with D hard to call. Germline V gene lookup returns CDR1 LGHDT and CDR2 YNNKEL (reference sequence). The CDR3 is 12 amino acids. Trimming pared 2 bases from V and 9 bases from J, leaving 8 bases between.